This section outlines one T cell receptor (beta chain) sequence together with its context. It has no known antigen specificity. Base qualities were left out, and no much larger clone turns up one base away. The junction shows trimming of 8 bases on V and 3 bases on J, plus 13 bases between the germline ends. For CDR1 and CDR2, the germline V gene lists SNHLY and FYNNEI. From the cysteine through the phenylalanine, the CDR3 covers 13 amino acids. This entry keeps only the CDR3 DNA: 39 bases, framed from base 1. These data come from a study of blood T cell repertoires in COVID-19 (dated by TCRdb to 2020 to 2021). With regard to the full study: Collaborator samples came from the United States, Italy and Spain and covered acute and convalescent phases of COVID-19. The prospective study material was composed of cDNA or gDNA derived from T cells, B-cell-depleted T cells, or PBMCs. Sample metadata almost always included a de-identified subject ID, COVID-19 status, age in years and sex. Subjects who had been exposed to COVID-19, were actively infected with it, or had recovered from it provided the deeply sampled blood TCRbeta repertoires that made up the dataset. Where available, HLA class I and class II types were taken from metadata supplied by the sample provider and were not determined by assay-based typing. A freely available public database, intended as a resource for researchers studying the immune response to SARS-CoV-2, is where the repertoires were released. Samples were obtained from the ongoing ImmuneRACE study (first 160 participants) and from over 1,000 subjects provided by 6 global collaborators. General study outcomes and caveats: The quantity of clinical and demographic metadata differed by source and by participant and was supplied without curation.

The immunoSEQ Assay, a bias-controlled multiplex PCR, was used to amplify TCRbeta CDR3 regions from genomic DNA. Regarding the original processing steps: Nucleated cell counts per sample were estimated from amplification of reference gene primers within the assay. To quantify the absolute abundance of each unique TCRbeta CDR3 rearrangement, sequence reads were collapsed and filtered. For each sample, productive Simpson clonality was calculated as the square root of Simpson's diversity index over productive rearrangements. Here the immuneACCESS table is served through TCRdb, limited to in-frame sequences with V and J called. Missing clones are a known gap in these copies; in checked studies unresolved V genes cover under half, and the rest lacks a known reason. V and J calls and clone size are copied from that table; D and trimming were computed from the DNA. The sample records more than 200,000 clones, 70% to 90% of which are singletons. 7.4% of the sample belongs to the ten largest clones.

Participants in the prospective study were aged about 18 to 89 years, lived in under 30 United States geographic areas, and enrolled through a virtual design. Cohort assignment in the prospective study relied on participant-reported clinical history from a screening survey and a study questionnaire. In the prospective study, whole blood, serum and a nasopharyngeal or oropharyngeal swab were collected from each participant by mobile phlebotomists. Over an approximately 2-month period, participants in the prospective study had the option of providing additional blood draws and questionnaires. Before DNA extraction, blood samples from the prospective study were shipped at room temperature or frozen.

The receptor was derived from a middle-aged woman with acute COVID-19. Material: PBMCs or T cells enriched from blood (not recorded which). The chain is encoded by TRBV2 joined to TRBJ1-1; there is no confident call for the D gene. The CDR3 in this case is CASAVRRDTEAFF. The bases read TGTGCCAGCGCGGTAAGGAGGGACACTGAAGCTTTCTTT.